Each of the 25 T cell receptor beta chains below was sequenced from the same sample in a study of T cell changes during pregnancy in multiple sclerosis. This table comes from immunoSEQ multiplex PCR, and its TCRdb copy is limited to in-frame clones, with some not included. The sample lists 100,000 or so clones; about 94% were seen once. This specimen was peripheral blood, taken after pregnancy. Every receptor here comes from a female donor with multiple sclerosis, enrolled in a pregnancy study.

The chain joins TRBV5-6 to TRBJ2-1; 7 nucleotides agree with TRBD1. Germline V gene sequence: CDR1 SGHDT, CDR2 YYEEEE. The trim removed 3 bases at V and 4 bases at J, leaving 13 bases unmatched. The CDR3 is 17 residues long. This chain's CDR3 is CASSYFGQDRRYNEQFF. CDR3 nucleotide sequence: TGTGCCAGCAGCTACTTCGGACAGGACCGGCGGTACAATGAGCAGTTCTTC.

The V call is TRBV6-1, the J call TRBJ2-2; possibly TRBD2 for D (7 bases). CDR1 is MNHNS, CDR2 SASEGT, per germline. Trimming pared 10 bases from V and 5 bases from J, leaving 11 bases between. The CDR3 is 12 amino acids. CDR3 sequence (DNA): TGTGCCATAGGGGGGGGTACCGGGGAGCTGTTTTTT. Protein product: CAIGGGTGELFF.

V gene TRBV13 combines with J gene TRBJ2-4; 7 bases fit TRBD1. This CDR3 is 14 amino acids long. Germline lookup yields CDR1 PRHDT and CDR2 FYEKMQ (reference sequence). V lost 3 bases and J lost 6; bases outside the gene matches: 5. The CDR3 region has the DNA TGTGCCAGCAGCTTGAAGGGGGCCGGAAACATTCAGTACTTC. As protein: CASSLKGAGNIQYF.

Here the CDR3 reads CASSIGLSTDTQYF. In DNA, the CDR3 is TGTGCCAGTAGTATAGGGCTTAGCACAGATACGCAGTATTTT. This chain connects TRBV19 to TRBJ2-3; no firm D call. The V gene lost 1 base and the J gene lost 0 bases, with 5 bases spanning the gap. There are 14 residues in the CDR3. CDR1 LNHDA and CDR2 SQIVND come from the germline V gene (reference sequence). The full variable domain, completed using reference TRBV19 and TRBJ2-3, is DGGITQSPKYLFRKEGQNVTLSCEQNLNHDAMYWYRQDPGQGLRLIYYSQIVNDFQKGDIAEGYSVSREKKESFPLTVTSAQKNPTAFYLCASSIGLSTDTQYFGPGTRLTVL.

This clone was seen a handful of times. The J gene is TRBJ2-1, the V gene TRBV30; 7 bases are shared with TRBD2. In germline, CDR1 is GTSNPN, CDR2 SVGIG (reference sequence). The CDR3 spans 13 residues. With 0 bases clipped from V and 9 bases from J, the junction kept 5 bases outside the gene matches. CDR3: CAWSVGGPIEQFF. CDR3 DNA sequence: TGTGCCTGGAGTGTGGGAGGGCCCATTGAGCAGTTCTTC. The entire variable domain, with the rest obtained from reference TRBV30 and TRBJ2-1, is as follows: SQTIHQWPATLVQPVGSPLSLECTVEGTSNPNLYWYRQAAGRGLQLLFYSVGIGQISSEVPQNLSASRPQDRQFILSSKKLLLSDSGFYLCAWSVGGPIEQFFGPGTRLTVL.

This sequence joins TRBV7-2 and TRBJ2-7, with 7 positions matching TRBD1. Germline CDR1 is SGHTA and CDR2 is FQGNSA. Germline trimming cut 0 bases from V and 4 bases from J; bases unmatched to any gene: 9. The CDR3 length is 16 residues. CDR3 sequence reads: CASSLAKDRRRYEQYF. The CDR3 DNA reads as TGTGCCAGCAGCTTAGCGAAGGACAGGAGAAGGTACGAGCAGTACTTC.

V usage is TRBV7-2 and J usage is TRBJ2-1; no clear D gene. Trimming removed 3 bases from V and 0 bases from J, with 9 bases in between. This CDR3 is built from 15 residues. Germline lookup yields CDR1 SGHTA and CDR2 FQGNSA. The CDR3 reads CASSFRRSSYNEQFF. The CDR3 DNA follows: TGTGCCAGCAGCTTTCGGCGGAGCTCCTACAATGAGCAGTTCTTC.

This clone was detected only once. This rearrangement joins TRBV5-1 to TRBJ2-2; 10 bases line up with TRBD1. This CDR3 region has 14 residues. V lost 4 bases to trimming and J lost 13 bases; unmatched junction nucleotides: 10. The germline V gene encodes CDR1 SGHRS and CDR2 YFSETQ. DNA of the CDR3: TGCGCCAGCAGCCCGGACAGGGGGAGGGAGTTGCTGTTTTTT. This encodes CASSPDRGRELLFF. Using reference TRBV5-1 and TRBJ2-2 for the parts outside the CDR3, the full variable domain is KAGVTQTPRYLIKTRGQQVTLSCSPISGHRSVSWYQQTPGQGLQFLFEYFSETQRNKGNFPGRFSGRQFSNSRSEMNVSTLELGDSALYLCASSPDRGRELLFFGEGSRLTVL.

V usage is TRBV13 and J usage is TRBJ2-7; 11 bases match TRBD2. The germline CDR1 and CDR2 sequences are PRHDT and FYEKMQ (reference sequence). The CDR3 runs to 16 residues. The trim removed 5 bases at V and 4 bases at J, leaving 10 bases unmatched. Here the CDR3 reads CASSPSGLAVPYEQYF. Written as DNA, the CDR3 is TGTGCCAGCAGCCCCTCGGGACTAGCGGTACCGTACGAGCAGTACTTC. Drawing the rest from reference TRBV13 and TRBJ2-7, the complete variable domain is AAGVIQSPRHLIKEKRETATLKCYPIPRHDTVYWYQQGPGQDPQFLISFYEKMQSDKGSIPDRFSAQQFSDYHSELNMSSLELGDSALYFCASSPSGLAVPYEQYFGPGTRLTVT.

The gene calls are TRBV19 and TRBJ2-7; possibly TRBD1 for D (6 bases). This CDR3 contains 15 residues. V dropped 1 base and J dropped 2 bases, with 12 bases sitting between them. The V gene's germline CDR1 is LNHDA and CDR2 SQIVND (reference sequence). The CDR3 DNA reads as TGTGCCAGTAGTATAGGACCGGGACACCCCTACGAGCAGTACTTC. As protein: CASSIGPGHPYEQYF.

The J gene is TRBJ2-5, the V gene TRBV9, with 7 bases lining up with TRBD2. V lost 4 bases, J lost 4 bases, and 4 bases stayed unmatched. Germline V gene data show CDR1 as SGDLS and CDR2 as YYNGEE. This CDR3 has 13 residues. Here the CDR3 DNA reads TGTGCCAGCAGCTTTTCTAGCGGAGAGACCCAGTACTTC. Its protein product is CASSFSSGETQYF. The variable domain in full, with the rest retrieved from reference TRBV9 and TRBJ2-5, is DSGVTQTPKHLITATGQRVTLRCSPRSGDLSVYWYQQSLDQGLQFLIQYYNGEERAKGNILERFSAQQFPDLHSELNLSSLELGDSALYFCASSFSSGETQYFGPGTRLLVL.

J is TRBJ1-1 and V is TRBV13, with 8 nucleotides matching TRBD1. With V trimmed by 5 bases and J by 10 bases, 12 bases remained unmatched. Germline V lookup: CDR1 PRHDT, CDR2 FYEKMQ (reference sequence). This CDR3 has 14 amino acids. The CDR3 coding sequence is TGTGCCAGCAGCCCCGCGGGACAGGCAGAACGAGCTTTCTTT. This sequence encodes CASSPAGQAERAFF. Full variable domain (outside the CDR3, taken from reference TRBV13 and TRBJ1-1): AAGVIQSPRHLIKEKRETATLKCYPIPRHDTVYWYQQGPGQDPQFLISFYEKMQSDKGSIPDRFSAQQFSDYHSELNMSSLELGDSALYFCASSPAGQAERAFFGQGTRLTVV.

About this clone: The sample carries other DNA sequences with the same CDR3. The V gene is TRBV18, the J gene TRBJ1-5; D is perhaps TRBD1 (5 bases). This CDR3 contains 14 residues. CDR1 is KGHSH and CDR2 is LQKENI in the germline V gene. The ends were cut back, 2 bases at V and 2 bases at J, with 7 bases in the middle. CDR3 amino acids: CASSPGAGNQPQHF. The DNA of the CDR3 is TGTGCCAGCTCACCAGGGGCCGGCAATCAGCCCCAGCATTTT. The full variable domain, in which reference TRBV18 and TRBJ1-5 provide the parts outside the CDR3, is NAGVMQNPRHLVRRRGQEARLRCSPMKGHSHVYWYRQLPEEGLKFMVYLQKENIIDESGMPKERFSAEFPKEGPSILRIQQVVRGDSAAYFCASSPGAGNQPQHFGDGTRLSIL.

DNA for the CDR3: TGTGCCAGTAGTACCTCGACAGGGGGCTTTGTTGGCTACACCTTC. Encoded protein: CASSTSTGGFVGYTF. J is TRBJ1-2 and V is TRBV19; TRBD1 agrees at 10 bases. The CDR3 is 15 residues long. Germline CDR1 is LNHDA and CDR2 is SQIVND (reference sequence). Losses at the gene ends were 4 bases for V and 7 bases for J; bases not matched to a gene: 9.

The chain is built from TRBV4-2 and TRBJ2-7, with 8 bases that match TRBD1. The ends lost 4 bases at V and 2 bases at J; junction bases unmatched: 10. Looked up from germline, CDR1 is LGHNA and CDR2 is YNFKEQ. The CDR3 contains 16 residues. CDR3 amino acids: CASSRDGTGETYEQYF. The CDR3, as DNA: TGTGCCAGCAGCCGGGACGGGACAGGCGAAACCTACGAGCAGTACTTC.

V gene TRBV19 combines with J gene TRBJ1-1; weak D call: TRBD1 (6 bases). CDR3 length equals 13 residues. Looked up from germline, CDR1 is LNHDA and CDR2 is SQIVND (reference sequence). The V end lost 6 bases, the J end lost 5 bases, and 13 bases lay between the germline ends. CDR3 loop: CASSLAGVTEAFF. The CDR3 DNA reads as TGTGCCAGTAGCCTTGCAGGGGTTACTGAAGCTTTCTTT.

The V gene is TRBV29-1, the J gene TRBJ2-3; 8 bases map to TRBD1. V gave up 1 base and J gave up 2 bases; unmatched junction bases: 17. CDR3 length: 19 amino acids. CDR1 is SQVTM and CDR2 is ANQGSEA in the germline V gene. The CDR3 protein is CSVEGGGRGPGVDTDTQYF. The CDR3 DNA sequence: TGCAGCGTTGAAGGTGGGGGCAGGGGGCCGGGAGTGGACACAGATACGCAGTATTTT.

This chain joins TRBV29-1 and TRBJ1-1; 9 bases map to TRBD1. The CDR3 sequence is 12 residues long. V lost 6 bases and J lost 4; bases outside the gene matches: 3. Germline CDR1 and CDR2: SQVTM and ANQGSEA. CDR3 sequence (DNA): TGCAGCGTGGACAGGGGAGGCACTGAAGCTTTCTTT. Protein sequence: CSVDRGGTEAFF.

The chain links TRBV13 to TRBJ2-6, with D perhaps TRBD1 (6 bases). With 2 bases removed from V and 7 bases from J, the gap between germline ends came to 9 bases. In germline, CDR1 is PRHDT, CDR2 FYEKMQ (reference sequence). The CDR3 is 14 amino acids. In nucleotides, the CDR3 is TGTGCCAGCAGCTTAATCAGGGGAGCCAACGTCCTGACTTTC. It is translated as CASSLIRGANVLTF.

The chain joins TRBV19 to TRBJ2-7; TRBD1 matches at 8 bases. CDR3 length: 15 amino acids. The trim removed 4 bases at V and 1 base at J, leaving 6 bases unmatched. Germline V gene lookup returns CDR1 LNHDA and CDR2 SQIVND (reference sequence). CDR3 DNA sequence: TGTGCCAGTAGTACCGGACAGGGATTTTCCTACGAGCAGTACTTC. This sequence encodes CASSTGQGFSYEQYF. Variable domain in full (rest from reference TRBV19 and TRBJ2-7): DGGITQSPKYLFRKEGQNVTLSCEQNLNHDAMYWYRQDPGQGLRLIYYSQIVNDFQKGDIAEGYSVSREKKESFPLTVTSAQKNPTAFYLCASSTGQGFSYEQYFGPGTRLTVT.

The chain couples TRBV4-3 to TRBJ1-2; 12 positions agree with TRBD1. Unmatched junction bases numbered 1, after V lost 0 bases and J lost 8 bases. CDR1 is LGHNA, CDR2 YSLEER, per germline. This CDR3 contains 14 residues. The CDR3 sequence is CASSQDGTGGGYTF. The CDR3 bases are TGCGCCAGCAGCCAAGACGGGACAGGGGGCGGCTACACCTTC.

The chain uses TRBV28 and TRBJ1-2; D uncertain. V was trimmed by 10 bases and J by 5 bases, leaving 14 bases between them. This CDR3 comprises 12 residues. The germline V gene has CDR1 MDHEN and CDR2 SYDVKM. The CDR3 region is CATLREVYGYTF. The CDR3 DNA follows: TGTGCCACCCTCCGCGAGGTGTATGGCTACACCTTC.

The chain uses TRBV9 and TRBJ2-7; the match to TRBD2 covers 11 bases. Looked up from germline, CDR1 is SGDLS and CDR2 is YYNGEE. With 4 bases clipped from V and 2 bases from J, the junction kept 8 bases outside the gene matches. The CDR3 consists of 16 residues. The CDR3 is CASSPRLAGSPYEQYF. CDR3 DNA: TGTGCCAGCAGCCCCCGACTAGCGGGATCCCCCTACGAGCAGTACTTC.

This clone was seen just once. The V call is TRBV7-8, the J call TRBJ2-2; 13 nucleotides match TRBD2. CDR1 and CDR2 from the germline V gene are SGHVS and FQNEAQ. The junction had 11 bases not matched to a gene; V was cut back by 4 bases and J by 6 bases. The CDR3 sequence is 18 residues long. DNA for the CDR3: TGTGCCAGCAGCTCGACAGGACTAGCGGGAGTGTATGCCGGGGAGCTGTTTTTT. It specifies CASSSTGLAGVYAGELFF.

The J gene is TRBJ2-3, the V gene TRBV29-1; perhaps TRBD2 as D (6 bases). Germline values: CDR1 SQVTM, CDR2 ANQGSEA. Deletions cut 7 bases from V and 3 bases from J, with 11 bases between. CDR3 length: 12 residues. In DNA, the CDR3 is TGCAGCGCCGCCGGAGGGACAGATACGCAGTATTTT. Amino acid sequence: CSAAGGTDTQYF.